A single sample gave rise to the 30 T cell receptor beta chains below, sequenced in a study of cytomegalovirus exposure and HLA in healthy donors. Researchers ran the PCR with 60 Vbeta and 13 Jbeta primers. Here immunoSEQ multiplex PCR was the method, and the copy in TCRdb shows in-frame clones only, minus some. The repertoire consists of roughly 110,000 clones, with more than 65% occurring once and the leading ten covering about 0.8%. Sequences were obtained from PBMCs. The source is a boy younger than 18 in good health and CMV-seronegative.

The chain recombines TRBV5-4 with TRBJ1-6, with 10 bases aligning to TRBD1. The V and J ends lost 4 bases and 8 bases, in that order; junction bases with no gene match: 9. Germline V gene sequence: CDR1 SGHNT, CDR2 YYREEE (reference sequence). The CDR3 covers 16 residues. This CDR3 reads CASSHRDRGGHSPLHF. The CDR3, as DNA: TGTGCCAGCAGCCACCGGGACAGGGGAGGTCATTCACCCCTCCACTTT.

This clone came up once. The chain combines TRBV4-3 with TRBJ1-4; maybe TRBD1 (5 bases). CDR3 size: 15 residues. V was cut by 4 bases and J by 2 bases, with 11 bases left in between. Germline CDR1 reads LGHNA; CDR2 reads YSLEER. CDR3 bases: TGCGCCAGCAGCCGTGGCCGGGGGACTAATGAAAAACTGTTTTTT. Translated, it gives CASSRGRGTNEKLFF.

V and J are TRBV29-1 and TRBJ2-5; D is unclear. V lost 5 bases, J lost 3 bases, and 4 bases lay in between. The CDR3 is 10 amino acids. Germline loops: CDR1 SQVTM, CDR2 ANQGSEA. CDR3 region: CSVIKETQYF. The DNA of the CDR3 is TGCAGCGTTATTAAAGAGACCCAGTACTTC.

For the CDR3, the DNA is TGTGCCAGCAGCTTGAGTAGGGGGCAAGAGACCCAGTACTTC. This gives the protein CASSLSRGQETQYF. The chain recombines TRBV7-2 with TRBJ2-5; maybe TRBD1 (6 bases). Trimming stripped 3 bases from V and 2 bases from J, with 10 bases between. CDR1 is SGHTA, CDR2 FQGNSA, per germline. The CDR3 runs to 14 residues. Supplemented by reference TRBV7-2 and TRBJ2-5, the full variable domain reads GAGVSQSPSNKVTEKGKDVELRCDPISGHTALYWYRQSLGQGLEFLIYFQGNSAPDKSGLPSDRFSAERTGGSVSTLTIQRTQQEDSAVYLCASSLSRGQETQYFGPGTRLLVL.

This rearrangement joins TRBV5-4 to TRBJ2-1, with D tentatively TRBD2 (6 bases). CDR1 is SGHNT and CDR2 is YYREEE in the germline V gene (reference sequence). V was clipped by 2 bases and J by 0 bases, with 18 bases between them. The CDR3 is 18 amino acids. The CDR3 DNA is TGTGCCAGCAGCTTAAAGGGCCCCTCCGGGAGCTCCTACAATGAGCAGTTCTTC. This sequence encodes CASSLKGPSGSSYNEQFF.

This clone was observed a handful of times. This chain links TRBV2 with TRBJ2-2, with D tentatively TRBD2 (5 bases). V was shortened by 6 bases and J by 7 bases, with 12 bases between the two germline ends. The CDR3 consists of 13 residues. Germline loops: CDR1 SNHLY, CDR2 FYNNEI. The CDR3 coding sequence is TGTGCCAGCAGGCCTAGCTGGATCGGGGAGCTGTTTTTT. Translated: CASRPSWIGELFF.

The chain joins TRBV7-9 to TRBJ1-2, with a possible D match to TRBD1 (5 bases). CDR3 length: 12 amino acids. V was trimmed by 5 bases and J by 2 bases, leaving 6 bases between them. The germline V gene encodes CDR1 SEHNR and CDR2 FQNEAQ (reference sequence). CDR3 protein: CASSPGNYGYTF. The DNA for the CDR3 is TGTGCCAGCAGCCCAGGGAACTATGGCTACACCTTC.

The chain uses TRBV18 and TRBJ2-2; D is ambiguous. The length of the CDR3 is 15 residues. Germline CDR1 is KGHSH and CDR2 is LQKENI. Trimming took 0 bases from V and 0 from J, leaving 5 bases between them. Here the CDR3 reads CASSPPSSNTGELFF. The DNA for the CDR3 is TGTGCCAGCTCACCACCCTCCTCGAACACCGGGGAGCTGTTTTTT.

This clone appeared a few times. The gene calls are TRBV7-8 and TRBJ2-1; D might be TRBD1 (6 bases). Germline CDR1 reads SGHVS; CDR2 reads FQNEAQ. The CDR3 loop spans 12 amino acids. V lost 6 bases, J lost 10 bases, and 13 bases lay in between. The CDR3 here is CASSKGVVEQFF. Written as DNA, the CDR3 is TGTGCCAGCAGTAAGGGGGTCGTCGAGCAGTTCTTC.

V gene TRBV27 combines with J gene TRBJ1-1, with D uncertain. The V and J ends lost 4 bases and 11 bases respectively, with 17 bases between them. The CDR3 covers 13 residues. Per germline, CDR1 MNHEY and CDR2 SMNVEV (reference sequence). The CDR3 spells CASSSQLLGGAFF. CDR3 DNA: TGTGCCAGCAGTTCCCAACTTCTGGGAGGGGCTTTCTTT.

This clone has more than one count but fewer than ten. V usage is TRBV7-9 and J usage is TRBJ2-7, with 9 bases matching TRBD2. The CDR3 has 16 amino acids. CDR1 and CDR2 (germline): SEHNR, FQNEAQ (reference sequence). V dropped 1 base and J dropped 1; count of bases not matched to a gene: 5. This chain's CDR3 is CASSLGLAGRSYEQYF. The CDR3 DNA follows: TGTGCCAGCAGCTTAGGGCTAGCGGGAAGGTCCTACGAGCAGTACTTC.

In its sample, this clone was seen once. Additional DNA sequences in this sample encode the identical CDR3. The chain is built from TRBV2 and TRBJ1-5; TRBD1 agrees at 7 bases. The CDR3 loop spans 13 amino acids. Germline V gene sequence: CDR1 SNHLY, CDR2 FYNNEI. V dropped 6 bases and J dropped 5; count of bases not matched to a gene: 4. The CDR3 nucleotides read TGTGCCAGCAGAGGGCAGGGGGATCAGCCCCAGCATTTT. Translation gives CASRGQGDQPQHF.

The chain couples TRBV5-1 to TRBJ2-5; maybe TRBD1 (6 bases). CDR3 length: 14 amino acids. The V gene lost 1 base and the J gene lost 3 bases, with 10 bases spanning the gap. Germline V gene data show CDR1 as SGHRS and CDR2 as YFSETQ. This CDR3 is CASSLHPGEETQYF. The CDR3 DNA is TGCGCCAGCAGCTTGCACCCAGGGGAAGAGACCCAGTACTTC.

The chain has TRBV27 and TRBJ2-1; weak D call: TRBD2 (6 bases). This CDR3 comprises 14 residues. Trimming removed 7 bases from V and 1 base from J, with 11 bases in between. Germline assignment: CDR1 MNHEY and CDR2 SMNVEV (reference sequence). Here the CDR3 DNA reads TGTGCCAGCATAGATAGCGGTTCCTACAATGAGCAGTTCTTC. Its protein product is CASIDSGSYNEQFF.

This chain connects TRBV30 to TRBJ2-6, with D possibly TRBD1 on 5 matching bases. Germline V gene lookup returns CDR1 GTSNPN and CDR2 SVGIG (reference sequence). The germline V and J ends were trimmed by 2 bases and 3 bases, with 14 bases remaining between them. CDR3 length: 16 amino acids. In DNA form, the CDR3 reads TGTGCCTGGAGTAGGGCCAGGGTAAGTGGGGCCAACGTCCTGACTTTC. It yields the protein CAWSRARVSGANVLTF.

As DNA, the CDR3 is TGCGCCAGCAGCGAACTAGCGAGCTCCTACAATGAGCAGTTCTTC. Translated: CASSELASSYNEQFF. The rearrangement joins TRBV5-1 to TRBJ2-1, with TRBD2 matching over 7 bases. The length of the CDR3 is 15 residues. In germline, CDR1 is SGHRS, CDR2 YFSETQ. V lost 4 bases, J lost 0 bases, and 4 bases stayed unmatched.

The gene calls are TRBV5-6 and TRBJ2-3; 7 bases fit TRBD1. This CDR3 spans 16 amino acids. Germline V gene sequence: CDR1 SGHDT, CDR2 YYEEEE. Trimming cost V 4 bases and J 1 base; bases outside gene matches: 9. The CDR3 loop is CASSANRGLGTDTQYF. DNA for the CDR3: TGTGCCAGCAGCGCTAACAGGGGTCTCGGCACAGATACGCAGTATTTT.

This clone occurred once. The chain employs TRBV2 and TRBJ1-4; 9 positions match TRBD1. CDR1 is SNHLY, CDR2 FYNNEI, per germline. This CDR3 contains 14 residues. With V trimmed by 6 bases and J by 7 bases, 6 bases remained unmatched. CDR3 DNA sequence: TGTGCCAGCAGCTTTGACAGGGGGGGTGAAAAACTGTTTTTT. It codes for CASSFDRGGEKLFF.

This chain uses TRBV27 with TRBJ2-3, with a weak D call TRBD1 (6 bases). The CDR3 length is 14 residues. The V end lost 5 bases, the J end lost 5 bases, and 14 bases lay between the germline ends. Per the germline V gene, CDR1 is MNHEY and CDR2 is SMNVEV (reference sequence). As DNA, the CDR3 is TGTGCCAGCAGTCCCATGGGGGCAGGAGATACGCAGTATTTT. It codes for CASSPMGAGDTQYF.

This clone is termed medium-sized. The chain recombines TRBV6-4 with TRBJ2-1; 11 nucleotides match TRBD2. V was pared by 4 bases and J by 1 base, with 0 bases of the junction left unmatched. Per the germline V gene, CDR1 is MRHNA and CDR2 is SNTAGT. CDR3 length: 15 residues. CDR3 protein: CASSASGGSYNEQFF. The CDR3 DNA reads TGTGCCAGCAGTGCTAGCGGGGGGTCCTACAATGAGCAGTTCTTC.

CDR3 in amino acids: CASSLVPSGGGTETQYF. In nucleotides, the CDR3 is TGTGCCAGCAGCTTAGTCCCTAGCGGGGGTGGGACAGAGACCCAGTACTTC. V gene TRBV7-2 combines with J gene TRBJ2-5; 10 bases are shared with TRBD2. V was pared by 1 base and J by 4 bases, with 9 bases of the junction left unmatched. CDR1 SGHTA and CDR2 FQGNSA come from the germline V gene. This CDR3 comprises 17 residues.

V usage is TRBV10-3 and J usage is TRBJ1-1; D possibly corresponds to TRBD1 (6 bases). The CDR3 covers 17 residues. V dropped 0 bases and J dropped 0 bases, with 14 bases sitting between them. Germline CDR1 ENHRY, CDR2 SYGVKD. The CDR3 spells CAISESGGIGLNTEAFF. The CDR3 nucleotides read TGTGCCATCAGTGAGTCAGGGGGTATAGGCTTGAACACTGAAGCTTTCTTT.

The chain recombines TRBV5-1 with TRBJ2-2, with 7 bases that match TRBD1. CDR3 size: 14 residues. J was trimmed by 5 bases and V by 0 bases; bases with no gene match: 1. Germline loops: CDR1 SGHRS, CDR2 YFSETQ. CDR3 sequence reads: CASSLGQGTGELFF. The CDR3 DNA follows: TGCGCCAGCAGCTTGGGACAGGGAACCGGGGAGCTGTTTTTT.

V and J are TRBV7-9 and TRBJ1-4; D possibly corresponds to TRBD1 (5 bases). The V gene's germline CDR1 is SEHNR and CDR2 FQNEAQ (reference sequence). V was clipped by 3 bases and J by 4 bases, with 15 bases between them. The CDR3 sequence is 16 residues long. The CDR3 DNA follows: TGTGCCAGCAGCTTTGGTTTGACAGCGATTAATGAAAAACTGTTTTTT. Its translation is CASSFGLTAINEKLFF.

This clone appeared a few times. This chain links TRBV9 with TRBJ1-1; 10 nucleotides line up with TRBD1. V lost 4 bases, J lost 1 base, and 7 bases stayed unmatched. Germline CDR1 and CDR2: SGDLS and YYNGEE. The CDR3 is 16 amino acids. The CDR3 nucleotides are TGTGCCAGCAGCCCGGGGACAGGGGTGGGGAACACTGAAGCTTTCTTT. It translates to CASSPGTGVGNTEAFF.

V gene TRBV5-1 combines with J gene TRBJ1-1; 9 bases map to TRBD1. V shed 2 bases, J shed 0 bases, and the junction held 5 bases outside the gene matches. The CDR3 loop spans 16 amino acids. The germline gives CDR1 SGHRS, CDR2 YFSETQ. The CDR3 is CASSLTGGLVNTEAFF. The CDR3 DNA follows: TGCGCCAGCAGCTTAACAGGGGGCTTGGTGAACACTGAAGCTTTCTTT.

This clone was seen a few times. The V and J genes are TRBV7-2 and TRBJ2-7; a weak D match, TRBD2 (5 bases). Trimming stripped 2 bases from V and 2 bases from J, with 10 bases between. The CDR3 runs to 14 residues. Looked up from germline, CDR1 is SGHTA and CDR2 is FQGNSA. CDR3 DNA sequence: TGTGCCAGCAGCTTAAGCGGCTCCGCCTACGAGCAGTACTTC. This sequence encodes CASSLSGSAYEQYF.

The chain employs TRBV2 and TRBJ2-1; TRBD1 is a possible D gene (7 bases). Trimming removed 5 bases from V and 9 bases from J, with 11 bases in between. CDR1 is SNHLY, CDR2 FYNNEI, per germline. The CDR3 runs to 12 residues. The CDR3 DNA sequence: TGTGCCAGCAGTCAGGGGGGAAGTGAGCAGTTCTTC. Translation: CASSQGGSEQFF.

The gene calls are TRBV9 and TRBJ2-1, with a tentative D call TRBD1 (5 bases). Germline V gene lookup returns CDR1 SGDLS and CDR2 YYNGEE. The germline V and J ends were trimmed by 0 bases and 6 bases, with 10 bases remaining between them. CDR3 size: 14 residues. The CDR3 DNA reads TGTGCCAGCAGCGTAGACAGGTTCAGCAATGAGCAGTTCTTC. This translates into CASSVDRFSNEQFF. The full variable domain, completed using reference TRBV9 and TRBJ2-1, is DSGVTQTPKHLITATGQRVTLRCSPRSGDLSVYWYQQSLDQGLQFLIQYYNGEERAKGNILERFSAQQFPDLHSELNLSSLELGDSALYFCASSVDRFSNEQFFGPGTRLTVL.

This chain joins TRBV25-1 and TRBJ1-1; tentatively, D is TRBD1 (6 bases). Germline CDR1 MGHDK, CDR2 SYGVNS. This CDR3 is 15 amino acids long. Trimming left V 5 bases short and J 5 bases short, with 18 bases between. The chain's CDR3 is CASSSGGSLSTEAFF. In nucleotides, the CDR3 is TGTGCCAGCAGTTCGGGGGGCAGTTTGTCGACTGAAGCTTTCTTT.